This T cell receptor beta chain was captured by sequencing in a study of blood T cell repertoires in COVID-19. Study context: From T cells, B-cell-depleted T cells, or PBMCs came the material, which was cDNA or gDNA.

Authors' processing steps: The assay estimated nucleated cells by amplifying reference gene primers. Repertoires were generated with immunoSEQ multiplex PCR, while TCRdb's copy carries only in-frame clones and drops some. The V and J calls and clone size were taken over from that table, and D and trimming were inferred from the DNA. The table includes about 260,000 clones, under 90% detected once. Germline lookup yields CDR1 MNHNY and CDR2 SVGAGI (reference sequence). V shed 4 bases and J 7 bases; nucleotides not matched to a gene: 5. The CDR3 extends over 14 amino acids. Participants spanned ages about 18 to 90 years and resided in some 22 US areas.

Input material: PBMCs or T cells enriched from blood (not recorded which). The rearrangement joins TRBV6-6 to TRBJ1-4; 8 bases are shared with TRBD1. The receptor's source is a man aged 30-40 years with acute COVID-19. Here the CDR3 DNA reads TGTGCCAGCAGTTCGACAGGGGAGGGTGAAAAACTGTTTTTT. Translating gives CASSSTGEGEKLFF.